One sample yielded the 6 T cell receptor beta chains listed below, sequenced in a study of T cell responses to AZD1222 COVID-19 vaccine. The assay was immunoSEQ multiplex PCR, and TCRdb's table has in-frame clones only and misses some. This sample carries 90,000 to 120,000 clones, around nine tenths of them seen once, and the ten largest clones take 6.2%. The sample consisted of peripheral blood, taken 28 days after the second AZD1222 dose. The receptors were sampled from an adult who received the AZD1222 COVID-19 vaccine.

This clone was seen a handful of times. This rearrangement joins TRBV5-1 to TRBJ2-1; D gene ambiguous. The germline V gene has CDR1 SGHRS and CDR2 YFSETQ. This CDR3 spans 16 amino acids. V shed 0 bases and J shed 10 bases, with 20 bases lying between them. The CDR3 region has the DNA TGCGCCAGCAGCTTGGACTCGGCAGGAGCCGCGAGAGAGCAGTTCTTC. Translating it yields CASSLDSAGAAREQFF.

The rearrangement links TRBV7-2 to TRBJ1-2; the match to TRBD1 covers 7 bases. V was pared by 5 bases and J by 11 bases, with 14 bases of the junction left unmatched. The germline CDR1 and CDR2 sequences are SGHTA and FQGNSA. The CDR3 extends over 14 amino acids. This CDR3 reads CASSLGPDRRVYTF. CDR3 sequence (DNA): TGTGCCAGCAGCCTTGGGCCGGACAGGCGGGTTTACACCTTC. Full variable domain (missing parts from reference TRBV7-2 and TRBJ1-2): GAGVSQSPSNKVTEKGKDVELRCDPISGHTALYWYRQSLGQGLEFLIYFQGNSAPDKSGLPSDRFSAERTGGSVSTLTIQRTQQEDSAVYLCASSLGPDRRVYTFGSGTRLTVV.

The chain's CDR3 is CASSRSGANVLTF. CDR3 nucleotide sequence: TGCGCCAGCAGCCGCTCTGGGGCCAACGTCCTGACTTTC. The chain joins TRBV5-1 to TRBJ2-6; D not certain. The V end lost 4 bases, the J end lost 0 bases, and 2 bases lay between the germline ends. CDR3 length: 13 residues. Germline V gene data show CDR1 as SGHRS and CDR2 as YFSETQ.

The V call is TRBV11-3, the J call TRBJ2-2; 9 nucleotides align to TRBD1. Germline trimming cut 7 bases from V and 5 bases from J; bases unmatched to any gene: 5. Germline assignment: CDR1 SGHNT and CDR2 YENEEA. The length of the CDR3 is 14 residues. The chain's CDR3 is CASTGDRDTGELFF. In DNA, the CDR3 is TGTGCCAGCACTGGGGACAGGGATACCGGGGAGCTGTTTTTT.

The CDR3, as DNA: TGTGCCTGGAGTGTAGGAGTAATCTCTGGGCAACTAGCGGGAGGGAACAAGGGGTTCAACGAGCAGTACTTC. It is translated as CAWSVGVISGQLAGGNKGFNEQYF. The V gene is TRBV30, the J gene TRBJ2-7; 13 bases are shared with TRBD2. V lost 0 bases, J lost 5 bases, and 31 bases stayed unmatched. CDR3 length: 24 amino acids. CDR1 is GTSNPN, CDR2 SVGIG, per germline (reference sequence). The whole variable domain, remainder taken from reference TRBV30 and TRBJ2-7, is SQTIHQWPATLVQPVGSPLSLECTVEGTSNPNLYWYRQAAGRGLQLLFYSVGIGQISSEVPQNLSASRPQDRQFILSSKKLLLSDSGFYLCAWSVGVISGQLAGGNKGFNEQYFGPGTRLTVT.

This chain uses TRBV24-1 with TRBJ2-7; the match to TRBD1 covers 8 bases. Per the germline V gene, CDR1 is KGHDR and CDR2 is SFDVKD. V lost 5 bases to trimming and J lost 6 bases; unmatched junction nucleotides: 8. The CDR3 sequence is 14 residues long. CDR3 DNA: TGTGCCACCAGTGCCCCGGACAGGGAACGCGAGCAGTACTTC. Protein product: CATSAPDREREQYF.